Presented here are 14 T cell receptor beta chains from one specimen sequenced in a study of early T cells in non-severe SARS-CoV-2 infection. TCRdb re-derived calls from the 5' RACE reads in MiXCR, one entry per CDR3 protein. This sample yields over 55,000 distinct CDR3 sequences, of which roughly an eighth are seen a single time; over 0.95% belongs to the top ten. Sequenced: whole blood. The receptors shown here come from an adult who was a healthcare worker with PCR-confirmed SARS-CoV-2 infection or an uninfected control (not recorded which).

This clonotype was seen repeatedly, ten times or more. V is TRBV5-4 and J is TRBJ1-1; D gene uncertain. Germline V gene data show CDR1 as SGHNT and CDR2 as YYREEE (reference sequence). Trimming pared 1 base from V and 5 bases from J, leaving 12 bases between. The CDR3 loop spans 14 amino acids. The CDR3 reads CASSLRPASTEAFF. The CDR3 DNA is TGTGCCAGCAGCTTGCGACCCGCGAGTACTGAAGCTTTCTTT.

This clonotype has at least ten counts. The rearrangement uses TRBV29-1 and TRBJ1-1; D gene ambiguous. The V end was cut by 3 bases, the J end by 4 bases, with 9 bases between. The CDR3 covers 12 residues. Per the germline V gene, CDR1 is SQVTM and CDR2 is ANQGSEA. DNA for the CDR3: TGCAGCGTTGATATTAGGGCCACTGAAGCTTTCTTT. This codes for CSVDIRATEAFF.

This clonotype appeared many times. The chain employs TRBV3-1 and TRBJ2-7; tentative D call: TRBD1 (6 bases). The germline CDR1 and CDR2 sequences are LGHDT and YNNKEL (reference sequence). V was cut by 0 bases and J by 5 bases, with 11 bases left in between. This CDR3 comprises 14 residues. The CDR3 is CASSQDLEGDEQYF. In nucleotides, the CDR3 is TGTGCCAGCAGCCAAGATTTAGAGGGGGACGAGCAGTACTTC.

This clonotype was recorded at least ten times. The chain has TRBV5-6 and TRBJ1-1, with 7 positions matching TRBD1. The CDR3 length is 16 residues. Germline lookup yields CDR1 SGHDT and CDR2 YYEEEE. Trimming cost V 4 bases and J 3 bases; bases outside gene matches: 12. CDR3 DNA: TGTGCCAGCAGCCCCGATCCGACAGGGAGGGACACTGAAGCTTTCTTT. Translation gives CASSPDPTGRDTEAFF.

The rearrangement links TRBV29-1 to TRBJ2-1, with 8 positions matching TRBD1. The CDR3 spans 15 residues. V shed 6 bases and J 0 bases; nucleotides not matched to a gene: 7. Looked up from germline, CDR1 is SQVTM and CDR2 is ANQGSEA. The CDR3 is CSVPTGEGSYNEQFF. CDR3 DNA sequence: TGCAGCGTCCCGACAGGGGAAGGCTCCTACAATGAGCAGTTCTTC.

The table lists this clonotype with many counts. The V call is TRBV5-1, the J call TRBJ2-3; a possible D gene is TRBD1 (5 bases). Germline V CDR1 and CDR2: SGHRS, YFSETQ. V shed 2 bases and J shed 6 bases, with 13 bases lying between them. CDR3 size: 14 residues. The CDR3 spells CASSFGRAVDTQYF. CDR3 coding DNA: TGCGCCAGCAGCTTTGGCAGGGCTGTGGATACGCAGTATTTT. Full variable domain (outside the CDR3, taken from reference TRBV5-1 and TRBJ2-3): KAGVTQTPRYLIKTRGQQVTLSCSPISGHRSVSWYQQTPGQGLQFLFEYFSETQRNKGNFPGRFSGRQFSNSRSEMNVSTLELGDSALYLCASSFGRAVDTQYFGPGTRLTVL.

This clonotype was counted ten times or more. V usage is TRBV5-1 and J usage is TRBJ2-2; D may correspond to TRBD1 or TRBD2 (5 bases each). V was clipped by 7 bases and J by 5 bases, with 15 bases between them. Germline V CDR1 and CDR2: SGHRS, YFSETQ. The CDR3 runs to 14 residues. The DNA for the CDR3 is TGCGCCAGCCGGGACCGGGACCGGACCGGGGAGCTGTTTTTT. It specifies CASRDRDRTGELFF.

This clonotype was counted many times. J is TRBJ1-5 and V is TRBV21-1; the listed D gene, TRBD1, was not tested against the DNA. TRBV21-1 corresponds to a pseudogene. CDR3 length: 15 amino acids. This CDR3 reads CASSIEDRGYQPQHF. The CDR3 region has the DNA TGTGCCAGCAGCATAGAGGACAGGGGCTATCAGCCCCAGCATTTT.

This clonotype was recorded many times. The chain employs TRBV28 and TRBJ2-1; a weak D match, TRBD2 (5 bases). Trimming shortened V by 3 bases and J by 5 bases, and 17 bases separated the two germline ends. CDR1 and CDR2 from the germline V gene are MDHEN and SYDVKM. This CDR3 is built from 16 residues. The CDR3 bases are TGTGCCAGCAGTTTTATCCGGACTGCGTCCGACAATGAGCAGTTCTTC. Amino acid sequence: CASSFIRTASDNEQFF.

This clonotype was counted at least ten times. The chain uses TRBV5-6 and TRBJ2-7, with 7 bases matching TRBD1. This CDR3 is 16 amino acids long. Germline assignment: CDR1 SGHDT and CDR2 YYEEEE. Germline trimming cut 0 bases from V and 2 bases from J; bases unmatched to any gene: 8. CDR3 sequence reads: CASSLGLTGQPYEQYF. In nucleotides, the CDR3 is TGTGCCAGCAGCTTGGGGCTGACGGGACAGCCCTACGAGCAGTACTTC.

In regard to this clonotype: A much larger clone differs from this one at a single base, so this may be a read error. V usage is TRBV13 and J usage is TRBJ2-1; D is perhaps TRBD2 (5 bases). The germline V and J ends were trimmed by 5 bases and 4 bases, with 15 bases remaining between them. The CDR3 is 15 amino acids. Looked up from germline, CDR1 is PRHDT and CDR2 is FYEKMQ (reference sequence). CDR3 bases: TGTGCCAGCAGCCTCAGACTATTCCATTACAATGAGCAGTTCTTC. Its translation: CASSLRLFHYNEQFF.

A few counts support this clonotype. The CDR3 sequence: CASSVDHGWYEQYF. CDR3 DNA: TGTGCCAGCAGCGTAGACCATGGGTGGTACGAGCAGTACTTC. The chain combines TRBV9 with TRBJ2-7, with D uncertain. The CDR3 is made up of 14 amino acids. Trimming pared 0 bases from V and 4 bases from J, leaving 11 bases between. In germline, CDR1 is SGDLS, CDR2 YYNGEE. Complete variable domain (other parts from reference TRBV9 and TRBJ2-7): DSGVTQTPKHLITATGQRVTLRCSPRSGDLSVYWYQQSLDQGLQFLIQYYNGEERAKGNILERFSAQQFPDLHSELNLSSLELGDSALYFCASSVDHGWYEQYFGPGTRLTVT.

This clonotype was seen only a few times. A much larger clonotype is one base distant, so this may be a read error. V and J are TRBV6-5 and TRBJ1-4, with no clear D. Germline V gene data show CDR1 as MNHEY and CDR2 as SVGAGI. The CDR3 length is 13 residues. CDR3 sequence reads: CASSPLMGEKLYF. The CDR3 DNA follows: TGTGCCAGCAGTCCCCTCATGGGTGAAAAACTGTATTTT.

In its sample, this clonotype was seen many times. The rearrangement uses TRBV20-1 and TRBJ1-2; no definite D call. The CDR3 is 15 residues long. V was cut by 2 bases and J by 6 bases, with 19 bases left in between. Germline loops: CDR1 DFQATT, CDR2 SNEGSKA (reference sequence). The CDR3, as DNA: TGCAGTGCTAGATCGGCACGAAACGGTCTGAATGGCTACACCTTC. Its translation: CSARSARNGLNGYTF.